Below, one T cell receptor beta chain is given with its context. This study enrolled people aged about 18 to 100 from under 25 US geographic areas. The record originates from a study of blood T cell repertoires in COVID-19. About the research overall: From the United States, Italy and Spain came samples of acute and convalescent COVID-19. The analysed material was cDNA or gDNA that came from T cells, B-cell-depleted T cells, or PBMCs.

Source study methods: Estimation of nucleated cell counts was performed using reference gene primer amplification. Measured with immunoSEQ multiplex PCR; TCRdb has only the in-frame clones, and not every one. V, J and clone size reflect that table, while D and trimming were determined from the DNA. The sample has approximately 140,000 clones, about four fifths seen once. CDR1 and CDR2 (germline): LGHNA, YSLEER. The CDR3 has 15 residues. V dropped 5 bases and J dropped 0 bases, with 10 bases sitting between them. This sequence originates from a man aged 35 to 55 with acute COVID-19. Source material: PBMCs or T cells enriched from blood (not recorded which). The V gene is TRBV4-3, the J gene TRBJ2-2; D may be TRBD2 (7 bases). The CDR3: CASSREGANTGELFF. The CDR3, as DNA: TGCGCCAGCAGCAGGGAGGGGGCGAACACCGGGGAGCTGTTTTTT.